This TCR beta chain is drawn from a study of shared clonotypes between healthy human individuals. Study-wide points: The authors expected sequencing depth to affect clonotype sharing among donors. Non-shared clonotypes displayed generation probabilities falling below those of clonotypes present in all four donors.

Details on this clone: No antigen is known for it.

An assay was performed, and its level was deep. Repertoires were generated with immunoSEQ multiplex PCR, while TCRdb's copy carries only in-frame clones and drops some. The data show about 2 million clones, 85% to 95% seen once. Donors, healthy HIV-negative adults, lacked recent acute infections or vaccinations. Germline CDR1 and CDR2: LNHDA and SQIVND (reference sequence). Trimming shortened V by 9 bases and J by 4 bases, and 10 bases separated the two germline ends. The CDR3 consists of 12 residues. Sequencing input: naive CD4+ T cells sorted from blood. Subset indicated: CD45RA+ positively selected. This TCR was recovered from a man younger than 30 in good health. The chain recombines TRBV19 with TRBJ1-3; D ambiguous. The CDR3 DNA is TGTGCCAGCCAAATACAGGGAAACACCATATATTTT. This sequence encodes CASQIQGNTIYF.